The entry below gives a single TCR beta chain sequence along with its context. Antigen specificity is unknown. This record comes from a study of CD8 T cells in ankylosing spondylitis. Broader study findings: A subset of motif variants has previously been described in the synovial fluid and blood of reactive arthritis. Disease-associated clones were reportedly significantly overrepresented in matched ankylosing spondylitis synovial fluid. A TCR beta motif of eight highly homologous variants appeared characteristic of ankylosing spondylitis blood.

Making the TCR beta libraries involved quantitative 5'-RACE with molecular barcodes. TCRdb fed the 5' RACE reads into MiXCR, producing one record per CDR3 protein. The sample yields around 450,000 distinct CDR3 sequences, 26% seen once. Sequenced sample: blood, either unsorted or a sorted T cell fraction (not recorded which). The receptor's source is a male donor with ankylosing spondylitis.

The CDR3: CASKYGGTTNEKLFF. The CDR3 coding sequence is TGTGCCAGCAAGTACGGGGGGACGACTAATGAAAAACTGTTTTTT. V usage is TRBV27 and J usage is TRBJ1-4; TRBD1 might be the D (5 bases). The germline CDR1 and CDR2 sequences are MNHEY and SMNVEV (reference sequence). Trimming cost V 7 bases and J 2 bases, with 14 bases left between them. CDR3 length equals 15 residues.